A selection of T cell receptor beta chains follows, all from one sample in a study of blood T cell repertoires in COVID-19. Data came from immunoSEQ multiplex PCR; TCRdb stores just in-frame clones and leaves some out. The sample carries about 260,000 clones, 85% to 90% recorded once. Sequenced input: PBMCs or T cells enriched from blood (not recorded which). These receptor sequences come from a woman in her 30s with acute COVID-19. The CDR3 runs from the conserved cysteine through the conserved F or W. Each record gives: J gene, V gene, CDR3 protein.

TRBJ2-1 TRBV7-6 CASSLASVEQFF
TRBJ2-2 TRBV5-4 CASSLGGKNTGELFF
TRBJ2-3 TRBV5-6 CASSLFGQGGLGTDTQYF
TRBJ1-1 TRBV6-5 CASTSGQGRANFF
TRBJ1-1 TRBV6-5 CASRLNRGTEAFF
TRBJ2-3 TRBV19 CASSQQGGNTDTQYF
TRBJ1-2 TRBV2 CASSVWTGDGYTF
TRBJ2-7 TRBV13 CASSLNVRTGSSYEQYF
TRBJ2-4 TRBV27 CASSLVDRERYIQYF
TRBJ2-1 TRBV5-1 CASSVGTQSYNEQFF
TRBJ2-7 TRBV7-2 CASSLVRDSPPYEQYF
TRBJ2-1 TRBV7-9 CASSSGTGTYNEQFF
TRBJ2-1 TRBV28 CASSLLGLVFNEQFF
TRBJ2-1 TRBV27 CASSLPRQGSYNEQFF
TRBJ2-1 TRBV6-1 CASSGRRDTSSYNEQFF
TRBJ1-1 TRBV19 CATQIEAGVTEAFF
TRBJ2-3 TRBV11-2 CASSYPTSGSGDTQYF